The TCR beta chain described here comes from a study of T cells expressing NK-cell markers. Turning to the study itself: CD3+CD56+NKG2C+, CD3+CD56+NKG2C- and CD3+CD56-NKG2C+ T cells, once sorted, supplied the TCR beta repertoires. Among eight sequenced donors, seven carried HCMV seropositivity while one was seronegative.

To note about this clonotype: Antigen unknown.

Study observations and caveats: Of CD8+ T cells, about 1.0-7.5% belonged to dominant NKG2C+ clonotypes in five or six donors.

This CDR3 has 15 residues. Looked up from germline, CDR1 is MNHNS and CDR2 is SASEGT. A 5'RACE template switching approach incorporating UMIs was used to make TCR beta cDNA. TCRdb reanalyzed the 5' RACE reads, giving one entry per CDR3 protein sequence and no DNA. Its table lists about 150,000 distinct CDR3 sequences. The chain employs TRBV6-1 and TRBJ2-7; TCRdb indicates TRBD1, and absent DNA this call remains unverified. The sequence came from a woman between 45 and 65 years old in good health. Material: blood T cells: a sorted CD56 or NKG2C T cell subset, CD4+ or CD8+ T cells, or bulk PBMC T cells (not recorded which). The CDR3 sequence: CASSEEGVISYEQYF.